This TCR beta chain appears in the sequencing data of a study of blood T cells in healthy people across ages. Study in general: Using template switching, researchers captured about one barcoded beta molecule for each two T cells.

The study's findings and limits: Unsorted PBMCs blocked a conclusive comparison of naive and antigen-experienced cells.

This clonotype has just a few counts. Its antigen remains unknown. Those donating, healthy Caucasian individuals from Russia, were aged roughly 6 to 100. A second PCR, run for about 7 to 11 cycles, used a sample-barcoded 5' primer plus a J-beta primer mix. CDR3-containing paired-end reads numbered at least 2.5 million in each sample. Each CDR3 protein is one row after TCRdb ran MiXCR on the 5' RACE reads. Of approximately 1.5 million distinct CDR3 sequences listed, roughly 43% are singletons. The V and J ends lost 6 bases and 8 bases, in that order; junction bases with no gene match: 9. This CDR3 spans 13 amino acids.

The chain links TRBV12-3 or TRBV12-4 to TRBJ1-2, with TRBD1 matching over 7 bases. The receptor's source is a woman younger than 30 in good health. The sequencing input was blood. The DNA for the CDR3 is TGTGCCAGCAGATACAGGACAGGCGGAGGCTACACCTTC. Its protein product is CASRYRTGGGYTF.